This T cell receptor (beta chain) is from a study of T cell clonality in common variable immunodeficiency. Whole-study results and caveats: The cause of increased CVID clonality remains unclear without subpopulation sequencing.

This clone occurred many times. Antigen: not known. The CDR3 end lies 3 residues beyond the end of the read and is filled in from the germline J gene. Germline values: CDR1 SGHTA, CDR2 FQGTGA. The CDR3 is 13 residues long. Measured with immunoSEQ multiplex PCR; TCRdb has only the in-frame clones, and not every one. The repertoire consists of approximately 44,000 clones, none detected only once. The sequence came from a person aged 18 to 75 in good health. The chain joins TRBV7-3 to TRBJ1-2; 8 nucleotides line up with TRBD1. Input material: peripheral blood mononuclear cells. The CDR3 spells CASSPGQGWGYTF. Partial CDR3 DNA: TGTGCCAGCAGCCCTGGACAGGGCTGGGGC.